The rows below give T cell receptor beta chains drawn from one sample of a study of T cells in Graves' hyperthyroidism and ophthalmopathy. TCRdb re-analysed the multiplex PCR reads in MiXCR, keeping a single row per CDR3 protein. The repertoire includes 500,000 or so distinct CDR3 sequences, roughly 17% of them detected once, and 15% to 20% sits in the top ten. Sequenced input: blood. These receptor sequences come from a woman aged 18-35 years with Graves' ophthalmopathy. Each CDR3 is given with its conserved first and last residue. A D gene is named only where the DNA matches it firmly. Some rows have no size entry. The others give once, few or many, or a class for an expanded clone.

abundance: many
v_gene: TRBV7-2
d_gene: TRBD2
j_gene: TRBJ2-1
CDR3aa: CASSRGGTGNEQFF
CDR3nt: TGTGCCAGCAGCCGCGGGGGGACGGGCAATGAGCAGTTCTTC

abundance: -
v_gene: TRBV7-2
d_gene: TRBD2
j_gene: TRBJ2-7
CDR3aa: CASSLPRLAGVGEQYF
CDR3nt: TGTGCCAGCAGCTTACCCAGACTAGCGGGAGTAGGTGAGCAGTACTTC

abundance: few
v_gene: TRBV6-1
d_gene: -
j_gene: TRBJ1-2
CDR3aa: CASRSRDSRYGYTF
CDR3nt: TGTGCCAGCAGGAGCCGGGACTCACGGTATGGCTACACCTTC

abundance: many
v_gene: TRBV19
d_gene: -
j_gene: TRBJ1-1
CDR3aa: CASSELLGTEAFF
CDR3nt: TGTGCCAGTAGCGAGTTATTAGGGACTGAAGCTTTCTTT

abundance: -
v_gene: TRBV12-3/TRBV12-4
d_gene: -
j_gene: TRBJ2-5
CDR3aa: CASSPGGGGETQYF
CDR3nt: TGTGCCAGCAGTCCAGGGGGGGGGGGGGAGACCCAGTACTTC

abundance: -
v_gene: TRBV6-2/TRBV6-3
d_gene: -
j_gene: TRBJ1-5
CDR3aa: CASSYSEVRGQPQHF
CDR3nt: TGTGCCAGCAGTTACTCCGAAGTCCGTGGTCAGCCCCAGCATTTT

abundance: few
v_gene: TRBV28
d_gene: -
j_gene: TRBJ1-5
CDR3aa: CASSLFGTQGNQPQHF
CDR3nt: TGTGCCAGCAGTTTATTCGGGACGCAAGGCAATCAGCCCCAGCATTTT

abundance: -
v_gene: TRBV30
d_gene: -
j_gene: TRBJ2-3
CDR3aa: CAWSVRGARTDTQYF
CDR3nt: TGTGCCTGGAGTGTACGGGGGGCCCGAACAGATACGCAGTATTTT

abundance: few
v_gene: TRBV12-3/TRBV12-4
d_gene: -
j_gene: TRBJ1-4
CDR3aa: CASSPQGPTNEKLFF
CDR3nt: TGTGCCAGCAGTCCCCAGGGGCCAACTAATGAAAAACTGTTTTTT

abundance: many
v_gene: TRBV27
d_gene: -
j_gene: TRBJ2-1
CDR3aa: CASTSDRSSSYNEQFF
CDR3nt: TGTGCCAGCACCTCAGACCGATCTAGCTCCTACAATGAGCAGTTCTTC

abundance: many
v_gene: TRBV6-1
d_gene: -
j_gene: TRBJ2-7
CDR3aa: CASSADLWNEQYF
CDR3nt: TGTGCCAGCAGTGCCGATCTTTGGAACGAGCAGTACTTC

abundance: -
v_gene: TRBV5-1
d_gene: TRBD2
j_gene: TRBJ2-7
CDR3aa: CASSLEGGRFYEQYF
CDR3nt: TGCGCCAGCAGCTTGGAGGGCGGGAGGTTTTACGAGCAGTACTTC

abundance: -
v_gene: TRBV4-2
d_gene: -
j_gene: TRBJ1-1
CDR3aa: CASTPGPSPGVNTEAFF
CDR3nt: TGTGCCAGCACCCCGGGACCCTCCCCGGGGGTGAACACTGAAGCTTTCTTT

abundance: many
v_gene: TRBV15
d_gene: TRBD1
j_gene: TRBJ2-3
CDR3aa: CATGGQGRLADTQYF
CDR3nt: TGTGCCACCGGGGGACAGGGGCGCTTGGCAGATACGCAGTATTTT

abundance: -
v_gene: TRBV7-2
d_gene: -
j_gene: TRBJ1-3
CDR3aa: CASSLRVSSGNTIYF
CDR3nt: TGTGCCAGCAGCTTAAGGGTTAGCTCTGGAAACACCATATATTTT

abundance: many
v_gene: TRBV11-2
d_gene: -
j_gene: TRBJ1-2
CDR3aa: CASSLEAGGHGYTF
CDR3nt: TGTGCCAGCAGCTTAGAGGCAGGCGGCCATGGCTACACCTTC